This TCR beta chain was observed in a study of T-cell memory formation after mild COVID-19. Study summary: Largely, TCR clusters stayed within a single donor.

CDR3 length: 15 residues. V gave up 0 bases and J gave up 8 bases; unmatched junction bases: 5. CDR1 and CDR2 (germline): SGDLS, YYNGEE. 5'RACE, which relied on constant-segment primers, yielded TCR alpha and TCR beta cDNA libraries carrying sample barcodes and UMIs. Each CDR3 protein is one row after TCRdb ran MiXCR on the 5' RACE reads. Among roughly 140,000 distinct CDR3 sequences listed, 13% to 15% were seen once. Details on this clonotype: Its antigen is not identified.

General study findings and limits: Pre-infection memory contained some responding clones, which suggested that cross-reactive memory had joined.

V and J are TRBV9 and TRBJ1-2; 12 positions agree with TRBD1. Sequences were obtained from PBMCs or a T cell subset sorted from them (not recorded which). The origin of this receptor is an adult woman who had mild COVID-19 (a few samples of this study predate the infection). Cell type and time point are not known. The CDR3 loop reads CASSVAGQGAGGYTF. The CDR3 DNA reads TGTGCCAGCAGCGTAGCGGGACAGGGGGCGGGAGGCTACACCTTC.